These 3 T cell receptor beta chains originate from one sample sequenced in a study of CD8 T cells in ankylosing spondylitis. Study-level points and caveats: Ankylosing spondylitis blood appeared to carry a characteristic TCR beta motif of several highly homologous variants.

Using its own MiXCR run on the 5' RACE reads, TCRdb lists one record per CDR3 protein. The sample lists some 840,000 distinct CDR3 sequences; 10% to 15% were seen once. Their cognate antigens are unknown. The sample taken for sequencing was blood, either unsorted or a sorted T cell fraction (not recorded which). Receptor source: a male donor with ankylosing spondylitis.

This clonotype turned up a few times. This chain uses TRBV5-1 with TRBJ1-1; no reliable D call. Germline V gene sequence: CDR1 SGHRS, CDR2 YFSETQ. This CDR3 contains 14 residues. Trimming removed 0 bases at V and 0 bases at J, with 6 bases between. CDR3 residues: CASSLENMNTEAFF. The CDR3 DNA reads TGCGCCAGCAGCTTGGAGAACATGAACACTGAAGCTTTCTTT.

This clonotype was observed many times. The chain uses TRBV15 and TRBJ2-4, with D unresolved. V gave up 0 bases and J gave up 0 bases, with 12 bases separating them. CDR3 size: 17 residues. The germline gives CDR1 LNHNV, CDR2 YYDKDF (reference sequence). The chain's CDR3 is CATSRDYRSQAKNIQYF. In DNA form, the CDR3 reads TGTGCCACCAGCAGAGATTACAGATCCCAAGCCAAAAACATTCAGTACTTC.

This clonotype was observed at least ten times. The V and J genes are TRBV5-1 and TRBJ1-2; 9 positions agree with TRBD1. The J segment lost 6 bases and the V segment lost 5 bases, leaving 5 bases of the junction unmatched. The germline V gene encodes CDR1 SGHRS and CDR2 YFSETQ. CDR3 length equals 13 residues. The CDR3 DNA sequence: TGCGCCAGCAGTTCCGGACAGGGGAATGGCTACACCTTC. Its protein is CASSSGQGNGYTF.